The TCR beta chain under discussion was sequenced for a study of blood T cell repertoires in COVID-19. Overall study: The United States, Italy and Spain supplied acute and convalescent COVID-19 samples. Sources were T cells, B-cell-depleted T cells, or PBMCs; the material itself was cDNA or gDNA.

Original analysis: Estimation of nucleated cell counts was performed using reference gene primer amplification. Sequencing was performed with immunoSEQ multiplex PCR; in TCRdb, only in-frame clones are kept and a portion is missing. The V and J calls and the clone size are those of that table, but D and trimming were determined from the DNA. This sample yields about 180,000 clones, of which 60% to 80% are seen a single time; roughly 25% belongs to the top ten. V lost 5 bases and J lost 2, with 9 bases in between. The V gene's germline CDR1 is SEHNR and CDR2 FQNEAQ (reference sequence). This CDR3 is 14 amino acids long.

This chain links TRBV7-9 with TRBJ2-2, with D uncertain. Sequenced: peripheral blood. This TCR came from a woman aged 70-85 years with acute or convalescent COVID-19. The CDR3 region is CASSRVPNTGELFF. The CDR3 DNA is TGTGCCAGCAGCCGAGTACCCAACACCGGGGAGCTGTTTTTT.